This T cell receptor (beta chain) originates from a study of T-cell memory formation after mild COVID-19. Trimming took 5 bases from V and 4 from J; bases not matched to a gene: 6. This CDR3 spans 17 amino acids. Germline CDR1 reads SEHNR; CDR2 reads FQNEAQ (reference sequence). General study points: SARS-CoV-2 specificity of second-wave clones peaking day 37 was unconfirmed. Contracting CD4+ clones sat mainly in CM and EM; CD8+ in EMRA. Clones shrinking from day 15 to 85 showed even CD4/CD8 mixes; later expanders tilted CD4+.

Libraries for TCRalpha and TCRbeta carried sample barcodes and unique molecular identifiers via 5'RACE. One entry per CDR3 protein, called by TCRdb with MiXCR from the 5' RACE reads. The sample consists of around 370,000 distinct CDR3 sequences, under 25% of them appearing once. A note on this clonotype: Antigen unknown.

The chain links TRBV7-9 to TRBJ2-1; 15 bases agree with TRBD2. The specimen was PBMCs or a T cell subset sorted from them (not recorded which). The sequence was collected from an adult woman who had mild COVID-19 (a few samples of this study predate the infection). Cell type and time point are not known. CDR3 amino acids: CASSQGLAGGRYNEQFF. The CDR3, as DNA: TGTGCCAGCAGCCAGGGACTAGCGGGAGGACGATACAATGAGCAGTTCTTC.